Below, 27 T cell receptor beta chains from the same sample are listed, as sequenced in a study of blood T cell repertoires in COVID-19. Assay: immunoSEQ multiplex PCR; the TCRdb copy retains only in-frame clones and omits some. The sample carries 200,000 to 250,000 clones, approximately 83% recorded once. The sequencing input was peripheral blood. Receptor source: a woman aged 25 to 39 who had recovered from COVID-19.

This chain joins TRBV2 and TRBJ2-1; possible D gene TRBD1, 6 bases. There are 16 residues in the CDR3. V gave up 8 bases and J gave up 9 bases, with 26 bases separating them. The germline gives CDR1 SNHLY, CDR2 FYNNEI. This CDR3 is CASLATGPLQDGEQFF. CDR3 DNA: TGTGCCAGCCTGGCCACAGGGCCCCTACAAGACGGTGAGCAGTTCTTC.

The V and J genes are TRBV5-1 and TRBJ2-1, with D perhaps TRBD2 (6 bases). The CDR3 runs 13 residues. Per germline, CDR1 SGHRS and CDR2 YFSETQ. V lost 2 bases, J lost 12 bases, and 15 bases lay in between. The CDR3 reads CASSLGGDGGQFF. The CDR3 coding sequence is TGCGCCAGCAGCTTAGGCGGGGACGGTGGGCAGTTCTTC.

The chain recombines TRBV5-4 with TRBJ1-2, with a weak D call TRBD1 (6 bases). The CDR3 totals 14 residues. Germline-derived CDR1 and CDR2 are SGHNT and YYREEE (reference sequence). V was trimmed by 1 base and J by 1 base, leaving 8 bases between them. CDR3 sequence (DNA): TGTGCCAGCAGCTTGACAGGGAGTAACTATGGCTACACCTTC. The encoded protein is CASSLTGSNYGYTF. The whole variable domain, remainder taken from reference TRBV5-4 and TRBJ1-2, is ETGVTQSPTHLIKTRGQQVTLRCSSQSGHNTVSWYQQALGQGPQFIFQYYREEENGRGNFPPRFSGLQFPNYSSELNVNALELDDSALYLCASSLTGSNYGYTFGSGTRLTVV.

The chain joins TRBV5-1 to TRBJ2-1, with 9 bases matching TRBD1. The CDR3 consists of 15 residues. Trimming took 6 bases from V and 4 from J; bases not matched to a gene: 8. In germline, CDR1 is SGHRS, CDR2 YFSETQ. CDR3 DNA sequence: TGCGCCAGCACCGAGCCGGGACAGGGTTACAATGAGCAGTTCTTC. Encoded protein: CASTEPGQGYNEQFF.

The V call is TRBV27, the J call TRBJ2-5; no clear D. Germline V lookup: CDR1 MNHEY, CDR2 SMNVEV (reference sequence). The CDR3 is 11 amino acids. Trimming removed 8 bases from V and 7 bases from J, with 11 bases in between. CDR3 residues: CASARRGTQYF. CDR3 bases: TGTGCCAGCGCCCGGCGCGGGACCCAGTACTTC.

This clone was seen only once. The chain joins TRBV5-1 to TRBJ1-2, with a tentative D call TRBD1 (5 bases). Germline V gene data show CDR1 as SGHRS and CDR2 as YFSETQ. The ends were cut back, 2 bases at V and 2 bases at J, with 7 bases in the middle. The CDR3 consists of 13 residues. The CDR3 bases are TGCGCCAGCAGCTTTGACAGCAACTATGGCTACACCTTC. It is translated as CASSFDSNYGYTF.

Here the CDR3 reads CASSARPGQGGGYTF. The CDR3 region has the DNA TGTGCCAGCAGTGCACGGCCGGGACAGGGGGGTGGCTACACCTTC. V usage is TRBV27 and J usage is TRBJ1-2; the match to TRBD1 covers 11 bases. V shed 5 bases, J shed 7 bases, and the junction held 9 bases outside the gene matches. CDR1 and CDR2 from the germline V gene are MNHEY and SMNVEV (reference sequence). The CDR3 consists of 15 residues.

This chain joins TRBV9 and TRBJ2-1, with 9 bases fitting TRBD2. This CDR3 comprises 14 residues. V shed 4 bases, J shed 8 bases, and the junction held 7 bases outside the gene matches. CDR1 is SGDLS, CDR2 YYNGEE, per germline. The CDR3 DNA reads as TGTGCCAGCAGCCCAGCGGGGGGTGGCGATGAGCAGTTCTTC. It codes for CASSPAGGGDEQFF.

The V call is TRBV24-1, the J call TRBJ2-2; 8 nucleotides line up with TRBD1. Trimming at V came to 10 bases and at J to 0 bases, leaving 6 bases not matched to a gene. This CDR3 is 15 amino acids long. In germline, CDR1 is KGHDR, CDR2 SFDVKD. The CDR3 reads CATAGGRANTGELFF. The CDR3 nucleotides are TGTGCCACTGCAGGGGGCCGAGCGAACACCGGGGAGCTGTTTTTT.

The rearrangement uses TRBV10-2 and TRBJ2-7, with D tentatively TRBD2 (5 bases). Germline CDR1 reads WSHSY; CDR2 reads SAAADI. The CDR3 covers 12 residues. With 6 bases removed from V and 3 bases from J, the gap between germline ends came to 9 bases. The CDR3 reads CASRDGGYEQYF. The CDR3 DNA sequence: TGCGCCAGCAGGGATGGAGGCTACGAGCAGTACTTC.

The V gene is TRBV6-5, the J gene TRBJ2-1, with 10 bases matching TRBD2. The germline CDR1 and CDR2 sequences are MNHEY and SVGAGI. CDR3 length: 16 residues. The V gene end was trimmed by 4 bases and the J gene end by 4 bases; junction bases not matched to a gene: 7. CDR3 in amino acids: CASSSTLAGEYNEQFF. As DNA, the CDR3 is TGTGCCAGCAGTTCCACCCTAGCGGGGGAATACAATGAGCAGTTCTTC.

The chain joins TRBV9 to TRBJ2-5, with 11 bases lining up with TRBD2. Trimming cost V 4 bases and J 4 bases; bases outside gene matches: 9. The germline V gene encodes CDR1 SGDLS and CDR2 YYNGEE. The CDR3 is 16 residues long. This CDR3 is CASSQARLAGRETQYF. The CDR3 nucleotides read TGTGCCAGCAGCCAGGCTCGACTAGCGGGGCGAGAGACCCAGTACTTC.

The rearrangement links TRBV3-1 (or the pseudogene TRBV3-2) to TRBJ1-1; 8 bases line up with TRBD1. Trimming took 0 bases from V and 0 from J; bases not matched to a gene: 6. CDR3 length: 17 residues. Germline V lookup: CDR1 LGHDT, CDR2 YNNKEL (reference sequence). The DNA of the CDR3 is TGTGCCAGCAGCCAAGACTGGACAGGGCTTATGAACACTGAAGCTTTCTTT. This encodes CASSQDWTGLMNTEAFF.

The chain links TRBV6-6 to TRBJ2-1; the match to TRBD2 covers 8 bases. J gave up 4 bases and V 7 bases, and 9 bases lay outside the gene matches. The CDR3 has 15 amino acids. CDR1 is MNHNY and CDR2 is SVGAGI in the germline V gene (reference sequence). The CDR3: CASTLGAGGYNEQFF. The CDR3 nucleotides are TGTGCCAGCACCTTAGGGGCGGGGGGTTACAATGAGCAGTTCTTC.

The chain couples TRBV5-5 to TRBJ1-1; D call uncertain. Trimming left V 2 bases short and J 1 base short, with 6 bases between. This CDR3 region has 13 residues. The germline V gene has CDR1 SGHKS and CDR2 YYEKEE (reference sequence). This CDR3 is CASSFRPNTEAFF. CDR3 nucleotides: TGTGCCAGCAGCTTCAGGCCGAACACTGAAGCTTTCTTT.

The rearrangement joins TRBV6-5 to TRBJ2-1; D unclear. Germline CDR1 reads MNHEY; CDR2 reads SVGAGI. CDR3 length: 12 residues. V was cut by 5 bases and J by 7 bases, with 9 bases left in between. CDR3 in DNA: TGTGCCAGCAGTCGACTCGATAATGAGCAGTTCTTC. Its translation: CASSRLDNEQFF.

The rearrangement joins TRBV4-3 to TRBJ1-3; the D gene is possibly TRBD1 (5 bases). In germline, CDR1 is LGHNA, CDR2 YSLEER. The ends were cut back, 0 bases at V and 4 bases at J, with 19 bases in the middle. The CDR3 length is 18 residues. The CDR3 region is CASSQDELQGAAGNTIYF. The CDR3 DNA sequence: TGCGCCAGCAGCCAAGATGAGCTCCAGGGTGCGGCGGGAAACACCATATATTTT.

The J gene is TRBJ2-7, the V gene TRBV7-2; 8 bases line up with TRBD2. The CDR3 loop spans 16 amino acids. Germline CDR1 is SGHTA and CDR2 is FQGNSA. The ends lost 3 bases at V and 3 bases at J; junction bases unmatched: 10. CDR3: CASSLSLAATNYEQYF. DNA of the CDR3: TGTGCCAGCAGCTTGTCACTAGCGGCCACAAACTACGAGCAGTACTTC.

This chain connects TRBV7-9 to TRBJ1-2; 9 positions match TRBD1. Trimming at V came to 10 bases and at J to 1 base, leaving 7 bases not matched to a gene. The CDR3 loop spans 14 amino acids. The germline V gene encodes CDR1 SEHNR and CDR2 FQNEAQ (reference sequence). The CDR3 here is CAILRQGVNYGYTF. CDR3 in DNA: TGTGCCATCCTCCGACAGGGGGTTAACTATGGCTACACCTTC. The whole variable domain, filled in from reference TRBV7-9 and TRBJ1-2, reads DTGVSQNPRHKITKRGQNVTFRCDPISEHNRLYWYRQTLGQGPEFLTYFQNEAQLEKSRLLSDRFSAERPKGSFSTLEIQRTEQGDSAMYLCAILRQGVNYGYTFGSGTRLTVV.

In nucleotides, the CDR3 is TGTGCCAGCCCTTACGGGGGACTCTCCTACAATGAGCAGTTCTTC. This codes for CASPYGGLSYNEQFF. The genes are TRBV6-5 and TRBJ2-1; D might be TRBD2 (6 bases). Germline V gene data show CDR1 as MNHEY and CDR2 as SVGAGI. V dropped 8 bases and J dropped 0 bases, with 14 bases sitting between them. The CDR3 is made up of 15 amino acids.

V gene TRBV6-1 combines with J gene TRBJ2-3, with 12 bases identical to TRBD2. From germline, CDR1 is MNHNS and CDR2 SASEGT. The CDR3 contains 16 residues. With 4 bases clipped from V and 2 bases from J, the junction kept 4 bases outside the gene matches. The CDR3 bases are TGTGCCAGCAGTGCGACTAGCGGGGGCTTCACAGATACGCAGTATTTT. It yields the protein CASSATSGGFTDTQYF.

This clone was seen only a few times. The CDR3 loop is CASSRPGSPLHF. The CDR3 bases are TGTGCCAGCAGTAGACCGGGGTCACCCCTCCACTTT. The gene calls are TRBV6-5 and TRBJ1-6; D gene ambiguous. V was cut by 5 bases and J by 10 bases, with 9 bases left in between. This CDR3 contains 12 residues. Germline V CDR1 and CDR2: MNHEY, SVGAGI.

The CDR3 region has the DNA TGTGCCAGCAGCTTAGTCTCGAACACCGGGGAGCTGTTTTTT. Protein: CASSLVSNTGELFF. The genes are TRBV7-6 and TRBJ2-2; D is undetermined. This CDR3 has 14 residues. The ends were cut back, 1 base at V and 0 bases at J, with 3 bases in the middle. Germline CDR1 is SGHVS and CDR2 is FNYEAQ.

J is TRBJ2-7 and V is TRBV6-1; weak D call: TRBD1 (6 bases). Between the trimmed V and J ends, which lost 2 bases and 4 bases, there was a span of 12 bases. CDR3 size: 14 residues. Germline CDR1 and CDR2: MNHNS and SASEGT. For the CDR3, the DNA is TGTGCCAGCAGTGAATACAGGGTAGTATACGAGCAGTACTTC. Translation: CASSEYRVVYEQYF.

V and J are TRBV28 and TRBJ1-6, with TRBD1 identical over 7 bases. Germline-derived CDR1 and CDR2 are MDHEN and SYDVKM. The CDR3 consists of 15 residues. The V gene end was trimmed by 6 bases and the J gene end by 2 bases; junction bases not matched to a gene: 4. CDR3 loop: CASSLQGPYNSPLHF. Written as DNA, the CDR3 is TGTGCCAGCAGCCTACAGGGGCCCTATAATTCACCCCTCCACTTT.

In this sample, this clone turned up once. The rearrangement uses TRBV5-1 and TRBJ2-3, with 10 bases that match TRBD2. CDR3 length equals 18 residues. Germline V gives CDR1 SGHRS, CDR2 YFSETQ. Trimming removed 1 base from V and 2 bases from J; junction bases left unmatched: 10. The CDR3 nucleotides read TGCGCCAGCAGCTTGTTTCCTAGCGGGGGACCTATCACAGATACGCAGTATTTT. This translates into CASSLFPSGGPITDTQYF.

V gene TRBV2 combines with J gene TRBJ1-1; TRBD1 aligns across 7 bases. The CDR3 consists of 14 residues. After removal of 7 bases from V and 1 base from J, the junction contained 6 bases not matched to a gene. Germline CDR1 SNHLY, CDR2 FYNNEI. Here the CDR3 reads CASTRGLGNTEAFF. CDR3 coding DNA: TGTGCCAGCACCAGGGGGTTAGGGAACACTGAAGCTTTCTTT.